This T cell receptor beta chain derives from a study of graft-versus-host responses after intestinal transplantation. For the study at large: Recipients were all induced with anti-thymocyte globulin, then given tacrolimus and steroids for 3 to 4 years. Study-level findings and limits: Investigators detected GvH clones in recipient marrow, with some emerging earlier in ileum or blood. With peak circulating GvH clone levels came an association with early post-transplant HvG declines.

The graft tissue was processed, and this released both intraepithelial and lamina propria lymphocytes. Some clones are missing from TCRdb's copy, which holds only in-frame ones; the method was immunoSEQ multiplex PCR. The sample includes approximately 1,700 clones, 85% of them seen just once. J gave up 3 bases and V 5 bases, and 21 bases lay outside the gene matches. The CDR3 sequence is 21 residues long. The V gene's germline CDR1 is KGHSH and CDR2 LQKENI. As concerns this clone: What it binds is unknown.

This sequence joins TRBV18 and TRBJ2-7; 14 bases agree with TRBD2. The sequence came from a human patient who received an intestinal transplant, so some T cells may come from the graft donor. The sequences come from ileum tissue, collected 12 days after intestinal transplant. The CDR3 sequence is CASSSYRPAGTSGSGLYEQYF. Written as DNA, the CDR3 is TGTGCCAGCTCAAGCTATAGACCAGCCGGGACTAGCGGGAGCGGCCTCTACGAGCAGTACTTC.